The 23 T cell receptor beta chains listed next were all sequenced from one sample in a study of CD8+CD57+ T cells in acquired aplastic anemia (dated by TCRdb to 2017 to 2018). Sequencing took place on an Illumina HiSeq 2000. Genomic DNA was used as template for profiling of TCR beta VDJ combinations and CDR3 sequences. Clones were called with MiXCR by TCRdb after fastp trimmed the public reads at Q25, and only in-frame beta chains were retained. Rows matching on CDR3 protein sequence are summarized as one entry with the most common DNA and genes. This sample is represented by 300,000 or so distinct CDR3 sequences; approximately 56% of them were singletons. The ten largest clones take up less than 10% of the sample. Input material: sorted CD4+, CD8+, or CD8+CD57+ T cells (not recorded which) from PBMCs. These receptors were taken from a human donor with severe aplastic anemia or a healthy control (not recorded which).

Comments on this clonotype: The junction and the germline gene differ at one end; a read error may be behind it. The chain has TRBV11-3 and TRBJ2-2; D is possibly TRBD1 (5 bases). The CDR3 has 14 residues. CDR1 and CDR2 from the germline V gene are SGHNT and YENEEA. The CDR3 DNA reads as TGTGCCAGCAGCGTAGAAGGGGTGCCCGGGGAGCTGTTTTTT. Amino acid sequence: CASSVEGVPGELFF.

The V and J genes are TRBV25-1 and TRBJ2-2; tentatively, D is TRBD1 or TRBD2 (5 bases each). From germline, CDR1 is MGHDK and CDR2 SYGVNS. The CDR3 has 15 residues. V lost 3 bases to trimming and J lost 5 bases, with 13 bases between them. DNA of the CDR3: TGTGCCAGCAGTGAGTTGGAAGGGGAGACCGGGGAGCTGTTTTTT. Protein sequence: CASSELEGETGELFF. Based on the CDR3 plus reference TRBV25-1 and TRBJ2-2, the full variable domain is EADIYQTPRYLVIGTGKKITLECSQTMGHDKMYWYQQDPGMELHLIHYSYGVNSTEKGDLSSESTVSRIRTEHFPLTLESARPSHTSQYLCASSELEGETGELFFGEGSRLTVL.

This rearrangement joins TRBV24-1 to TRBJ2-1; TRBD2 matches at 16 bases. Germline loops: CDR1 KGHDR, CDR2 SFDVKD. The CDR3 is 16 amino acids. With V trimmed by 4 bases and J by 10 bases, 6 bases remained unmatched. The CDR3 sequence: CATSDPGLAGGGEQFF. The CDR3, as DNA: TGTGCCACCAGTGACCCGGGACTAGCGGGAGGGGGGGAGCAGTTCTTC.

This clonotype was seen many times. V usage is TRBV18 and J usage is TRBJ2-7; 10 positions match TRBD2. Unmatched junction bases numbered 9, after V lost 6 bases and J lost 7 bases. The CDR3 totals 14 residues. CDR1 and CDR2 (germline): KGHSH, LQKENI. This CDR3 reads CASSRGLAAGEQYF. The CDR3 coding sequence is TGTGCCAGCTCCCGCGGACTAGCGGCTGGGGAGCAGTACTTC.

The CDR3 sequence is CSARVGDRLEAFF. The DNA for the CDR3 is TGCAGTGCTAGAGTGGGGGACAGGCTTGAAGCTTTCTTT. The rearrangement joins TRBV20-1 to TRBJ1-1; 8 bases match TRBD1. CDR3 size: 13 residues. The junction had 5 bases not matched to a gene; V was cut back by 1 base and J by 7 bases. Germline CDR1 reads DFQATT; CDR2 reads SNEGSKA (reference sequence).

This rearrangement joins TRBV20-1 to TRBJ2-7; D remains ambiguous. V was shortened by 3 bases and J by 2 bases, with 8 bases between the two germline ends. Germline V gives CDR1 DFQATT, CDR2 SNEGSKA (reference sequence). The CDR3 is made up of 12 amino acids. CDR3 amino acids: CSASGPTYEQYF. CDR3 DNA sequence: TGCAGTGCTAGCGGCCCTACCTACGAGCAGTACTTC.

This clonotype was recorded at least ten times. V gene TRBV20-1 combines with J gene TRBJ2-3; no clear D. V was clipped by 0 bases and J by 2 bases, with 12 bases between them. The germline V gene has CDR1 DFQATT and CDR2 SNEGSKA (reference sequence). The CDR3 spans 15 residues. DNA for the CDR3: TGCAGTGCTAGAGACGATGCAGGCAACACAGATACGCAGTATTTT. Protein: CSARDDAGNTDTQYF.

The V and J genes are TRBV10-1 and TRBJ2-7; the match to TRBD2 covers 9 bases. The CDR3 has 14 residues. CDR1 and CDR2 from the germline V gene are WNHNN and SYGVQD (reference sequence). The J segment lost 2 bases and the V segment lost 5 bases, leaving 4 bases of the junction unmatched. CDR3 coding DNA: TGCGCCAGCAGTCCTAGCGGGACCACCTACGAGCAGTACTTC. Translation gives CASSPSGTTYEQYF.

The CDR3 reads CSALGTTNSYEQYF. The DNA for the CDR3 is TGCAGTGCTCTCGGGACTACTAACTCCTACGAGCAGTACTTC. The chain links TRBV20-1 to TRBJ2-7, with 7 bases matching TRBD2. Germline V gives CDR1 DFQATT, CDR2 SNEGSKA (reference sequence). V was clipped by 5 bases and J by 0 bases; unmatched bases: 7. The CDR3 loop spans 14 amino acids.

With regard to this clonotype: A clone one base away is much larger, so this may be a read error. In DNA, the CDR3 is TGTGCCAGCAGTTCTACAGGGACCTATAGCTACACCTTC. Its protein product is CASSSTGTYSYTF. The V and J genes are TRBV28 and TRBJ1-2; D possibly corresponds to TRBD1 (6 bases). Germline V gene lookup returns CDR1 MDHEN and CDR2 SYDVKM. The CDR3 is 13 amino acids.

This clonotype has ten or more counts. The chain carries TRBV20-1 and TRBJ2-3, with 9 bases fitting TRBD2. The V segment lost 6 bases and the J segment 3 bases; nucleotides outside the gene matches: 10. The CDR3 extends over 15 amino acids. Germline V CDR1 and CDR2: DFQATT, SNEGSKA (reference sequence). CDR3 loop: CSAIGTSSLTDTQYF. CDR3 nucleotide sequence: TGCAGTGCGATCGGGACTAGCAGTTTGACAGATACGCAGTATTTT.

CDR3 bases: TGCAGTGCTAGACGGACTAGCGGGGGGGCGCAGCTCTACAATGAGCAGTTCTTC. Translation gives CSARRTSGGAQLYNEQFF. The V call is TRBV20-1, the J call TRBJ2-1; 15 bases align to TRBD2. Germline CDR1 reads DFQATT; CDR2 reads SNEGSKA (reference sequence). This CDR3 region has 18 residues. V lost 2 bases and J lost 3; bases outside the gene matches: 8.

V and J are TRBV28 and TRBJ2-3; TRBD2 aligns across 8 bases. This CDR3 has 20 amino acids. Per germline, CDR1 MDHEN and CDR2 SYDVKM. J gave up 0 bases and V 1 base, and 15 bases lay outside the gene matches. The CDR3 sequence is CASSLLIPDRGGPSTDTQYF. The CDR3 DNA reads TGTGCCAGCAGTTTATTAATCCCCGATCGCGGGGGGCCCAGCACAGATACGCAGTATTTT.

In its sample, this clonotype was seen once. The V call is TRBV2, the J call TRBJ2-1, with D possibly matching TRBD1 (6 bases). V was pared by 10 bases and J by 4 bases, with 23 bases between. The CDR3 covers 16 residues. Germline CDR1 and CDR2: SNHLY and FYNNEI. CDR3 DNA: TGTGCCATACAGGACAGTACGATTTCCGTATACAATGAGCAGTTCTTC. This codes for CAIQDSTISVYNEQFF.

There are many counts of this clonotype. Here the CDR3 DNA reads TGCGCCAGCAGCCAGGGGTTGCTGGAAAACATTCAGTACTTC. Amino acids: CASSQGLLENIQYF. The chain employs TRBV4-3 and TRBJ2-4; D uncertain. Deletions cut 3 bases from V and 5 bases from J, with 11 bases between. Germline values: CDR1 LGHNA, CDR2 YSLEER. The CDR3 sequence is 14 residues long.

This sequence joins TRBV7-8 and TRBJ2-1, with 10 bases aligning to TRBD1. Germline CDR1 and CDR2: SGHVS and FQNEAQ. CDR3 size: 15 residues. V shed 3 bases, J shed 7 bases, and the junction held 6 bases outside the gene matches. The CDR3 region has the DNA TGTGCCAGCAGCTTCGGGACAGGGGAGAGGAATGAGCAGTTCTTC. Translated, it gives CASSFGTGERNEQFF.

At least ten counts were recorded for this clonotype. CDR3 in amino acids: CASSLMDGRSPLHF. DNA of the CDR3: TGTGCCAGCAGCTTAATGGACGGTCGATCACCCCTCCACTTT. This chain connects TRBV7-9 to TRBJ1-6; D gene unclear. The CDR3 loop spans 14 amino acids. Germline values: CDR1 SEHNR, CDR2 FQNEAQ (reference sequence). V was trimmed by 2 bases and J by 10 bases, leaving 12 bases between them.

The chain employs TRBV10-3 and TRBJ1-3; D not certain. The ends were cut back, 8 bases at V and 0 bases at J, with 8 bases in the middle. CDR1 is ENHRY, CDR2 SYGVKD, per germline. This CDR3 comprises 13 residues. CDR3 sequence (DNA): TGTGCCATCGCGGCAGCCTCTGGAAACACCATATATTTT. Amino acids: CAIAAASGNTIYF.

The genes are TRBV29-1 and TRBJ2-1; no definite D call. The CDR3 covers 12 residues. Trimming took 3 bases from V and 6 from J, leaving 9 bases between them. CDR1 and CDR2 (germline): SQVTM, ANQGSEA. This CDR3 reads CSVEGRINEQFF. CDR3 in DNA: TGCAGCGTTGAGGGTCGGATCAATGAGCAGTTCTTC.

The sample holds many counts of this clonotype. The chain carries TRBV12-3 or TRBV12-4 and TRBJ1-3; TRBD1 agrees at 8 bases. This CDR3 is 16 amino acids long. With 6 bases clipped from V and 2 bases from J, the junction kept 9 bases outside the gene matches. The CDR3 DNA is TGTGCCAGCAGCTTGAGCCAGGGGGCGGCTGGAAACACCATATATTTT. The encoded protein is CASSLSQGAAGNTIYF.

This clonotype has only a few counts. This chain links TRBV7-9 with TRBJ2-7; D gene ambiguous. The CDR3 consists of 13 residues. Germline-derived CDR1 and CDR2 are SEHNR and FQNEAQ (reference sequence). V lost 6 bases and J lost 2, with 11 bases in between. The CDR3 loop reads CASSSKGPYEQYF. The CDR3 DNA is TGTGCCAGCAGTTCGAAAGGGCCCTACGAGCAGTACTTC. Together with reference TRBV7-9 and TRBJ2-7, the CDR3 gives the full variable domain: DTGVSQNPRHKITKRGQNVTFRCDPISEHNRLYWYRQTLGQGPEFLTYFQNEAQLEKSRLLSDRFSAERPKGSFSTLEIQRTEQGDSAMYLCASSSKGPYEQYFGPGTRLTVT.

This clonotype came up many times. The chain has TRBV4-1 and TRBJ2-1; the match to TRBD2 covers 7 bases. The CDR3 covers 15 residues. V lost 0 bases and J lost 10; bases outside the gene matches: 9. Germline CDR1 and CDR2: MGHRA and YSYEKL. In DNA, the CDR3 is TGCGCCAGCAGCCAAGATAAACTAGCGCTCCCAGAGCAGTTCTTC. It specifies CASSQDKLALPEQFF.

This clonotype was recorded once. Germline and junction disagree at one end, which may indicate a read error. The rearrangement links TRBV20-1 to TRBJ2-5, with 13 nucleotides matching TRBD2. Per germline, CDR1 DFQATT and CDR2 SNEGSKA (reference sequence). This CDR3 is 14 amino acids long. CDR3 sequence (DNA): TGCAGTGCGGGGACTAGCGGGATGAGGGAGACCCGGTACTTC. This sequence encodes CSAGTSGMRETRYF.